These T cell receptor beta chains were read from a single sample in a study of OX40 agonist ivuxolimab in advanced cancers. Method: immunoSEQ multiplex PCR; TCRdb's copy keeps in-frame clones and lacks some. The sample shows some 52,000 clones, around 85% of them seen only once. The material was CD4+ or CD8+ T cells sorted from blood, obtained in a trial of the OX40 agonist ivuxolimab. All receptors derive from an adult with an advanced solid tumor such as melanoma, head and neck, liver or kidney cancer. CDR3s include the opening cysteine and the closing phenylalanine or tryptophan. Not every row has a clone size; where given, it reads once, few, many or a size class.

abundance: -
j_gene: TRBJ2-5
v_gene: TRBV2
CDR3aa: CASSETQRPQETQYF

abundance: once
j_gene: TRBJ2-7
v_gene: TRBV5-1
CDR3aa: CASSLVGNYEQYF

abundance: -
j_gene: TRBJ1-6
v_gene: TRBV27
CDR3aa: CASSFSGPSYNSPLHF

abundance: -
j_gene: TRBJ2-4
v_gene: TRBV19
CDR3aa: CASSIRQGPNIQYF

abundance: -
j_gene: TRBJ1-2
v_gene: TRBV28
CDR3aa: CASSVPGQQGANYGYTF

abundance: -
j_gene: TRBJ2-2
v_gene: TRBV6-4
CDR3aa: CASKTGRNTGELFF

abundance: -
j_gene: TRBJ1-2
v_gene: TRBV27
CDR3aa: CASSFNQGEGYTF

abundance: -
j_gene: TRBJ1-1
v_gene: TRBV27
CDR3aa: CASSFQGGTEAFF

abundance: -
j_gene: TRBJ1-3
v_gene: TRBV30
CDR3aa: CAWSVRRNTIYF

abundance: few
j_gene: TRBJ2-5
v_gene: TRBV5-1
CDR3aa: CASSLTTRGGETQYF

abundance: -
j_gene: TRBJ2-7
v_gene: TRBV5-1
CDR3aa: CASSHPGQSYEQYF

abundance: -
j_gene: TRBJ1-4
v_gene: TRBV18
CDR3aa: CASSPGFGTGGEKLFF

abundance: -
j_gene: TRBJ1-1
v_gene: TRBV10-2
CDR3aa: CASSRDRSMNTEAFF

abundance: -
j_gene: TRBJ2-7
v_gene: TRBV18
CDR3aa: CASSPGTGGYEQYF

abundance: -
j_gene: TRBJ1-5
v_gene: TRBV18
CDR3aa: CASSPDAGAFTYQPQHF

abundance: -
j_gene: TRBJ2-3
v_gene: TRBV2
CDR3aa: CASSEVVAASSADTQYF

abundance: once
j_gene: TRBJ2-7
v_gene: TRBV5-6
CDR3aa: CASSLDPFTYEQYF

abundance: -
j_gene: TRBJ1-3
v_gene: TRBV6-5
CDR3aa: CASSDRGGNTIYF

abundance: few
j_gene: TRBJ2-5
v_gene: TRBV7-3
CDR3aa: CASSLTHTVETQYF

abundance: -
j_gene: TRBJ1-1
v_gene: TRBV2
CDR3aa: CASSERRQAFF

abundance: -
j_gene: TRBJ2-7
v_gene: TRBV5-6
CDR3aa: CASSLTGEQYF

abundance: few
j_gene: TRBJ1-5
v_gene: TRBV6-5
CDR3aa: CASRRQGAGNQPQHF

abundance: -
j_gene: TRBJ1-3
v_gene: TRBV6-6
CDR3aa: CASSYSGQTGNTIYF

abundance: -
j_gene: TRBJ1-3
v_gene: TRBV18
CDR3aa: CATAGTGGPLSGNTIYF

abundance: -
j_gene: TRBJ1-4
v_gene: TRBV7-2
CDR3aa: CASSLTGPAATNEKLFF

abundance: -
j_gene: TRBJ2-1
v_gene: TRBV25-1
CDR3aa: CASSEVTFNEQFF

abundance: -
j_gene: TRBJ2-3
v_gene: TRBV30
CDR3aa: CAWSVHGADTQYF

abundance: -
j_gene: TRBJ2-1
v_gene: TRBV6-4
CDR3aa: CASGTGRNEQFF

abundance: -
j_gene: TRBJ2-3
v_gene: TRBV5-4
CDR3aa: CASSSDRGADTQYF

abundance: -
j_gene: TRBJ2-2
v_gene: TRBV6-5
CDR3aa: CASSTTDTGELFF

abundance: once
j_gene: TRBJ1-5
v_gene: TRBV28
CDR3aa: CASMPPMGVSNQPQHF

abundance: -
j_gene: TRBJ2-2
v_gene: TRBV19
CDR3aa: CATNRDRAAGELFF

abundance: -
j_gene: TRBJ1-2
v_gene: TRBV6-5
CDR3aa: CASSTQGGARGYTF

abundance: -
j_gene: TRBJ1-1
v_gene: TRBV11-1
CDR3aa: CASSETQGWTEAFF

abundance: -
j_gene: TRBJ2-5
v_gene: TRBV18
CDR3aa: CASSPQGNQETQYF

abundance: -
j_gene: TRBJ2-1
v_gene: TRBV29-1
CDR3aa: CSVEGGFGTTNEQFF

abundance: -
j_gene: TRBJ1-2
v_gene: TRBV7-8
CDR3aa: CASSSSVVGLGYGYTF

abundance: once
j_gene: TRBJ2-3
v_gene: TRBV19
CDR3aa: CASSISLQVNTDTQYF

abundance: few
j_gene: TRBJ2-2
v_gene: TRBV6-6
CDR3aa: CASSRGQNTGELFF

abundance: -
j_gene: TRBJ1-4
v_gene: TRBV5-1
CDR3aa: CASSFEGGTEKLFF

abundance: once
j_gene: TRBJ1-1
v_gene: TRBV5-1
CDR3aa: CASSLRTDPMRANTEAFF

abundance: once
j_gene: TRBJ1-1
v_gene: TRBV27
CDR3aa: CASSPTPTGGQTEAFF

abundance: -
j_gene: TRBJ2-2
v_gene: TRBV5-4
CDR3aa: CASSLPGQPNRELFF

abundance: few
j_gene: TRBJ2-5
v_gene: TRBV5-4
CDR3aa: CASSFPRGETQYF

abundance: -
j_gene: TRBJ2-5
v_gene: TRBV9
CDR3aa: CASSVDAGGETQYF

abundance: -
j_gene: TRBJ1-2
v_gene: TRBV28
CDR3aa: CASYSGQTANYGYTF

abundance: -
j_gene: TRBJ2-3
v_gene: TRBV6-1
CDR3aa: CASSRGQFTDTQYF

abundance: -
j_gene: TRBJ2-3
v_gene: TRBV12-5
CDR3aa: CASGWGRTDTTDTQYF

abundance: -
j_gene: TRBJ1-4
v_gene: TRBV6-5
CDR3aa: CASSGPGQGSEKLFF

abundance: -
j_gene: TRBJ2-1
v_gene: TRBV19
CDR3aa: CASSTSGRGYNEQFF

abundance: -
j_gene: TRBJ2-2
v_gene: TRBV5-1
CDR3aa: CASSSLGGDGGELFF

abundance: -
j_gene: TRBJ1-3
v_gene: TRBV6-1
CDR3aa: CASSELLGGGNTIYF

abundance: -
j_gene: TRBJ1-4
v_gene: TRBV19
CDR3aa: CASSVSGARTNEKLFF

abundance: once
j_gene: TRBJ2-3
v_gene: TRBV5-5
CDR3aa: CASSQDSGVITDTQYF

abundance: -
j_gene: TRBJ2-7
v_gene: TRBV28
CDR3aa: CASRTSMSDEQYF

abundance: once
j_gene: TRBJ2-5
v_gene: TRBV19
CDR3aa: CASSMTGMGETQYF

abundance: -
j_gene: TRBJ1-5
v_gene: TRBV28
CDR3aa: CASQGAGVRDQPQHF